Sequencing of this TCR beta chain was carried out in a study of T cell repertoires in cytomegalovirus infection. This clonotype was counted at least ten times. The target antigen is unknown. Each CDR3 protein gets one entry after TCRdb re-called the reads with MiXCR. The data show approximately 350,000 distinct CDR3 sequences, just under 35% seen once. The CDR3 has 14 amino acids. Germline CDR1 reads SGHTA; CDR2 reads FQGNSA. V lost 1 base to trimming and J lost 4 bases, with 11 bases between them. The chain combines TRBV7-2 with TRBJ2-7, with D perhaps TRBD2 (6 bases). The specimen was cultured PBMCs, collected from culture after CMV antigen stimulation. This TCR was sampled from a human donor in good health (CMV status not recorded). Some clones in this sample may be carry-over from other donors' samples. This CDR3 is CASSLGWGDYEQYV. The CDR3 coding sequence is TGTGCCAGCAGCTTAGGGTGGGGGGATTACGAGCAGTACGTC.